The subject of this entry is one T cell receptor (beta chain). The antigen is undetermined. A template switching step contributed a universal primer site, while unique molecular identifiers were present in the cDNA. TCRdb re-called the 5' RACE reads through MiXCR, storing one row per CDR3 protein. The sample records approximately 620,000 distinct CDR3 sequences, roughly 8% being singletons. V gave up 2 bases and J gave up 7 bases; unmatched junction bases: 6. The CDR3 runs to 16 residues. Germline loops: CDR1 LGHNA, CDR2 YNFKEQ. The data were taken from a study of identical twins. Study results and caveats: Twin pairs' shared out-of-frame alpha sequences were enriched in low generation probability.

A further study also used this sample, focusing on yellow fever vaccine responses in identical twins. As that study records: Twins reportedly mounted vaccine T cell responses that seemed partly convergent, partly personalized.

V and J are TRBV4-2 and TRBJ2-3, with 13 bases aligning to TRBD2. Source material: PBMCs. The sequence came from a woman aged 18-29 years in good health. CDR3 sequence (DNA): TGTGCCAGCAGCCAACGACTAGCGGGGGGCCATCATACGCAGTATTTT. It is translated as CASSQRLAGGHHTQYF.